The 18 T cell receptor beta chains in this list originate from one sample, sequenced in a study of blood T cell repertoires in COVID-19. The method was immunoSEQ multiplex PCR; TCRdb's version includes in-frame clones alone and lacks a portion of them. The sample carries roughly 260,000 clones, approximately 89% recorded once. Sequenced: peripheral blood. The receptor source for this set is a man in his forties who had recovered from COVID-19.

The V call is TRBV27, the J call TRBJ1-6; 8 nucleotides agree with TRBD1. The CDR3 is 14 residues long. CDR1 is MNHEY and CDR2 is SMNVEV in the germline V gene (reference sequence). The V and J ends lost 4 bases and 7 bases, in that order; junction bases with no gene match: 3. The CDR3, as DNA: TGTGCCAGCAGTTCGGACAGGGCCAATTCACCCCTCCACTTT. Its translation: CASSSDRANSPLHF.

The chain employs TRBV27 and TRBJ2-7, with 10 bases fitting TRBD2. In germline, CDR1 is MNHEY, CDR2 SMNVEV (reference sequence). The CDR3 sequence is 15 residues long. J lost 6 bases, V lost 2 bases, and 7 bases had no gene match. The CDR3 is CASSLGAGGGFEQYF. The CDR3 DNA sequence: TGTGCCAGCAGTTTAGGAGCGGGAGGGGGATTCGAGCAGTACTTC.

Note on this clone: Different DNA sequences within this sample yield the same CDR3. The chain uses TRBV19 and TRBJ2-2; TRBD2 matches at 8 bases. The CDR3 runs to 16 residues. CDR1 LNHDA and CDR2 SQIVND come from the germline V gene (reference sequence). J gave up 2 bases and V 5 bases, and 7 bases lay outside the gene matches. CDR3 nucleotides: TGTGCCAGTAGTCGTACTAGCGGAGCAAACACCGGGGAGCTGTTTTTT. Amino acid sequence: CASSRTSGANTGELFF.

The chain links TRBV7-2 to TRBJ1-2; D not certain. Deletions cut 4 bases from V and 8 bases from J, with 11 bases between. CDR1 and CDR2 from the germline V gene are SGHTA and FQGNSA. The CDR3 totals 12 residues. CDR3 region: CASSSDWAGYTF. CDR3 sequence (DNA): TGTGCCAGCAGCTCGGACTGGGCCGGCTACACCTTC. The variable domain in full, with the rest retrieved from reference TRBV7-2 and TRBJ1-2, is GAGVSQSPSNKVTEKGKDVELRCDPISGHTALYWYRQSLGQGLEFLIYFQGNSAPDKSGLPSDRFSAERTGGSVSTLTIQRTQQEDSAVYLCASSSDWAGYTFGSGTRLTVV.

This clone was detected a few times. V and J are TRBV12-3 or TRBV12-4 and TRBJ1-1, with D perhaps matching TRBD1 (5 bases). Deletions cut 5 bases from V and 10 bases from J, with 14 bases between. This CDR3 comprises 12 residues. The CDR3 here is CASSPRTGGAFF. For the CDR3, the DNA is TGTGCCAGCAGTCCACGGACGGGGGGAGCTTTCTTT.

On this clone itself: Other nucleotide sequences from this sample produce the same CDR3. This chain connects TRBV5-1 to TRBJ2-2, with D possibly being TRBD2 (5 bases). The CDR3 length is 14 residues. CDR1 and CDR2 from the germline V gene are SGHRS and YFSETQ. Trimming took 1 base from V and 1 from J, leaving 5 bases between them. CDR3 region: CASSLSGNTGELFF. The CDR3 nucleotides read TGCGCCAGCAGCTTGAGCGGGAACACCGGGGAGCTGTTTTTT.

The chain couples TRBV6-1 to TRBJ2-7; 7 nucleotides agree with TRBD2. This CDR3 has 15 residues. V gave up 0 bases and J gave up 2 bases; unmatched junction bases: 4. Germline V lookup: CDR1 MNHNS, CDR2 SASEGT. The CDR3 spells CASSEARLAAYEQYF. The CDR3 coding sequence is TGTGCCAGCAGTGAAGCGCGGCTAGCGGCCTACGAGCAGTACTTC.

The chain carries TRBV6-5 and TRBJ1-2; TRBD1 aligns across 10 bases. The CDR3 contains 13 residues. Germline V gene lookup returns CDR1 MNHEY and CDR2 SVGAGI. V lost 6 bases to trimming and J lost 8 bases; unmatched junction nucleotides: 6. The CDR3 spells CASSGTGVRGYTF. The CDR3 DNA sequence: TGTGCCAGCAGCGGGACAGGGGTTAGGGGCTACACCTTC.

CDR3 nucleotide sequence: TGCGCCAGCAGGCAGGGTATCAGCACTGAAGCTTTCTTT. Protein product: CASRQGISTEAFF. The chain carries TRBV10-2 and TRBJ1-1; TRBD1 is a possible D gene (5 bases). Trimming shortened V by 6 bases and J by 4 bases, and 12 bases separated the two germline ends. The germline V gene has CDR1 WSHSY and CDR2 SAAADI. The CDR3 is made up of 13 amino acids.

The chain carries TRBV27 and TRBJ1-5, with D possibly TRBD1 on 5 matching bases. Trimming pared 8 bases from V and 6 bases from J, leaving 20 bases between. There are 15 residues in the CDR3. Germline lookup yields CDR1 MNHEY and CDR2 SMNVEV (reference sequence). The CDR3, as DNA: TGTGCCAGCGCCCGGGGGGGTATGATTTTTCAGCCCCAGCATTTT. This gives the protein CASARGGMIFQPQHF.

The chain is built from TRBV6-5 and TRBJ2-7; D unresolved. This CDR3 spans 14 amino acids. V lost 5 bases, J lost 0 bases, and 11 bases lay in between. Germline V gene data show CDR1 as MNHEY and CDR2 as SVGAGI. This CDR3 reads CASSPRFSSYEQYF. CDR3 DNA sequence: TGTGCCAGCAGTCCTCGTTTTAGCTCCTACGAGCAGTACTTC.

The rearrangement uses TRBV5-1 and TRBJ1-3, with D possibly matching TRBD1 (5 bases). V shed 2 bases and J shed 0 bases, with 15 bases lying between them. The germline V gene encodes CDR1 SGHRS and CDR2 YFSETQ. The CDR3 loop spans 17 amino acids. In nucleotides, the CDR3 is TGCGCCAGCAGCTTAGGGGCAGCCCGAGTCTCTGGAAACACCATATATTTT. Amino acids: CASSLGAARVSGNTIYF. Supplemented by reference TRBV5-1 and TRBJ1-3, the full variable domain reads KAGVTQTPRYLIKTRGQQVTLSCSPISGHRSVSWYQQTPGQGLQFLFEYFSETQRNKGNFPGRFSGRQFSNSRSEMNVSTLELGDSALYLCASSLGAARVSGNTIYFGEGSWLTVV.

The chain couples TRBV6-2 or TRBV6-3 to TRBJ2-1; 7 bases are shared with TRBD2. CDR1 is MNHEY, CDR2 SVGEGT, per germline. The junction had 20 bases not matched to a gene; V was cut back by 6 bases and J by 0 bases. The CDR3 loop spans 20 amino acids. This CDR3 is CASSTRGVRTIPSSYNEQFF. CDR3 nucleotide sequence: TGTGCCAGCAGCACTCGGGGGGTTCGGACTATCCCGAGCTCCTACAATGAGCAGTTCTTC.

The V gene is TRBV27, the J gene TRBJ2-2, with 7 bases lining up with TRBD2. Trimming removed 5 bases from V and 3 bases from J; junction bases left unmatched: 12. The CDR3 totals 17 residues. Germline CDR1 and CDR2: MNHEY and SMNVEV (reference sequence). The chain's CDR3 is CASSPRVIAGYTGELFF. DNA of the CDR3: TGTGCCAGCAGTCCCCGTGTAATAGCGGGTTACACCGGGGAGCTGTTTTTT.

The CDR3 region is CASLESRAGAYEQYF. The CDR3 bases are TGTGCCAGCCTTGAATCCCGAGCGGGAGCCTACGAGCAGTACTTC. The J gene is TRBJ2-7, the V gene TRBV25-1; 8 bases are shared with TRBD2. Germline V gives CDR1 MGHDK, CDR2 SYGVNS. V shed 8 bases, J shed 2 bases, and the junction held 11 bases outside the gene matches. The CDR3 is 15 amino acids.

This clone occurred a few times. This sequence joins TRBV6-5 and TRBJ1-6; 10 nucleotides match TRBD1. The germline V gene encodes CDR1 MNHEY and CDR2 SVGAGI. The CDR3 runs to 15 residues. The junction had 10 bases not matched to a gene; V was cut back by 10 bases and J by 7 bases. The chain's CDR3 is CATKKRQGANSPLHF. For the CDR3, the DNA is TGTGCCACCAAGAAGCGACAGGGGGCGAATTCACCCCTCCACTTT.

The chain combines TRBV27 with TRBJ2-3; D call uncertain. The germline V gene encodes CDR1 MNHEY and CDR2 SMNVEV (reference sequence). CDR3 length: 18 amino acids. Trimming removed 2 bases from V and 7 bases from J, with 25 bases in between. The CDR3 region is CASSLITGHTRIKYTQYF. The CDR3 DNA follows: TGTGCCAGCAGTTTAATTACTGGGCATACCCGAATCAAATATACGCAGTATTTT.

This clone turned up a few times. The rearrangement uses TRBV11-2 and TRBJ2-1; 12 bases match TRBD2. This CDR3 comprises 15 residues. V lost 3 bases, J lost 8 bases, and 5 bases stayed unmatched. CDR1 SGHAT and CDR2 FQNNGV come from the germline V gene. The CDR3 DNA reads as TGTGCCAGCAGCTTCGGGACTAGCGGGTTATATGAGCAGTTCTTC. It translates to CASSFGTSGLYEQFF.